The rows below give T cell receptor beta chains drawn from one sample of a study of T cell changes during pregnancy in multiple sclerosis. The assay was immunoSEQ multiplex PCR, and TCRdb's table has in-frame clones only and misses some. This sample has fewer than 110,000 clones, with less than 95% found just once. The sample here was peripheral blood, taken in the third trimester of pregnancy. These receptors were collected from a female donor in good health, enrolled as a control in a pregnancy study. Both conserved end residues are part of each CDR3. The D gene is left open where the match is weak. Only part of the rows carry a size: once, few, many, or a class if the clone is expanded.

J gene | V gene | clone size | D gene | CDR3 protein | CDR3 DNA
TRBJ2-3 | TRBV27 | . | TRBD2 | CASGPSSGSSTDTQYF | TGTGCCAGCGGTCCTTCTAGCGGATCTAGCACAGATACGCAGTATTTT
TRBJ1-4 | TRBV19 | . | . | CASSIGSDELFF | TGTGCCAGTAGTATTGGTAGTGATGAACTGTTTTTT
TRBJ2-7 | TRBV19 | . | . | CASSIDPFQAGKSYEQYF | TGTGCCAGTAGTATAGATCCCTTTCAGGCAGGAAAATCCTACGAGCAGTACTTC
TRBJ2-3 | TRBV4-3 | . | TRBD1 | CASSQVRDRDTQYF | TGCGCCAGCAGCCAAGTTCGGGACAGGGATACGCAGTATTTT
TRBJ2-7 | TRBV2 | . | . | CASTDGTRIYEQYF | TGTGCCAGCACCGATGGGACACGAATCTACGAGCAGTACTTC
TRBJ1-3 | TRBV7-8 | . | . | CASSLERSNTIYF | TGTGCCAGCAGCTTAGAACGGTCGAACACCATATATTTT
TRBJ1-5 | TRBV2 | . | TRBD1 | CASSEQGGNQPQHF | TGTGCCAGCAGTGAACAGGGGGGCAATCAGCCCCAGCATTTT
TRBJ1-1 | TRBV18 | . | TRBD1 | CASSPDQGANEAFF | TGTGCCAGCTCACCTGACCAGGGGGCTAATGAAGCTTTCTTT
TRBJ1-1 | TRBV9 | . | . | CASSVVGGEAFF | TGTGCCAGCAGCGTAGTGGGCGGGGAAGCTTTCTTT
TRBJ1-1 | TRBV18 | few | TRBD1 | CASSLGQGRTEAFF | TGTGCCAGCTCCCTAGGACAGGGGAGGACTGAAGCTTTCTTT
TRBJ1-1 | TRBV4-1 | . | . | CASSQPGKDTEAFF | TGCGCCAGCAGCCAGCCCGGGAAGGACACTGAAGCTTTCTTT
TRBJ1-3 | TRBV6-1 | . | . | CASSEDLEGNTIYF | TGTGCCAGCAGTGAAGACTTGGAGGGAAACACCATATATTTT
TRBJ2-3 | TRBV10-3 | . | TRBD2 | CAIKSGGSTDTQYF | TGTGCCATCAAAAGCGGGGGTAGCACAGATACGCAGTATTTT
TRBJ1-1 | TRBV7-9 | . | . | CASSLAPSKTEAFF | TGTGCCAGCAGCTTAGCGCCTAGTAAGACTGAAGCTTTCTTT
TRBJ2-5 | TRBV29-1 | once | TRBD1 | CSVERGQGAGETQYF | TGCAGCGTTGAAAGGGGACAGGGGGCGGGGGAGACCCAGTACTTC
TRBJ2-5 | TRBV11-2 | once | TRBD1 | CASSLRVSLDRGRRETQYF | TGTGCCAGCAGCTTACGGGTCTCGCTAGACAGGGGGCGACGAGAGACCCAGTACTTC
TRBJ1-2 | TRBV11-2 | . | . | CASSSGTPKGYTF | TGTGCCAGCAGCTCCGGGACTCCAAAAGGCTACACCTTC
TRBJ1-5 | TRBV6-1 | . | TRBD1 | CASSGGTGVGQPQHF | TGTGCCAGCAGTGGAGGGACAGGGGTCGGCCAGCCCCAGCATTTT
TRBJ1-2 | TRBV15 | . | TRBD1 | CATSRASQGVYGYTF | TGTGCCACCAGCAGAGCATCCCAGGGGGTCTATGGCTACACCTTC
TRBJ2-7 | TRBV30 | . | TRBD1 | CASLDRKTYEQYF | TGTGCCTCCTTGGACAGGAAAACCTACGAGCAGTACTTC
TRBJ2-1 | TRBV14 | . | TRBD1 | CASSARGFYNEQFF | TGTGCCAGCAGCGCCAGGGGGTTCTACAATGAGCAGTTCTTC
TRBJ1-4 | TRBV19 | . | TRBD1 | CASAPRTGRVGELFF | TGTGCCAGCGCCCCCAGGACAGGGAGGGTTGGAGAACTGTTTTTT
TRBJ1-1 | TRBV6-5 | . | TRBD1 | CASRVPGTVNTEAFF | TGTGCCAGCAGGGTTCCGGGGACAGTGAACACTGAAGCTTTCTTT
TRBJ2-2 | TRBV29-1 | once | TRBD2 | CSASSGGGNTGELFF | TGCAGCGCATCCAGCGGGGGGGGGAACACCGGGGAGCTGTTTTTT
TRBJ2-2 | TRBV9 | . | TRBD1 | CASSGPGPSSGTENTGELFF | TGTGCCAGCAGCGGACCTGGGCCCTCCTCCGGGACAGAAAACACCGGGGAGCTGTTTTTT
TRBJ2-7 | TRBV7-3 | . | . | CASTPDDRGDSGLAGKEQYF | TGTGCCAGCACCCCCGACGACAGGGGAGACTCGGGTCTAGCGGGGAAAGAGCAGTACTTC
TRBJ1-6 | TRBV7-8 | . | . | CASSLSGRDNSPLHF | TGTGCCAGCAGCTTATCAGGGAGGGATAATTCACCCCTCCACTTT
TRBJ2-1 | TRBV12-2 | . | . | CASRLRLRGGGEQFF | TGTGCAAGTCGCTTACGATTACGCGGGGGCGGGGAGCAGTTCTTC
TRBJ1-5 | TRBV19 | . | . | CASSIGQGGNQPQHF | TGTGCCAGTAGTATAGGGCAGGGTGGCAATCAGCCCCAGCATTTT
TRBJ1-4 | TRBV4-2 | once | . | CASSDEGGIGEKLFF | TGTGCCAGCAGCGACGAGGGGGGGATAGGGGAAAAACTGTTTTTT
TRBJ1-4 | TRBV19 | . | . | CASSIETALTTNEKLFF | TGTGCCAGTAGTATCGAGACAGCTCTTACAACTAATGAAAAACTGTTTTTT
TRBJ2-1 | TRBV20-1 | . | . | CTPTQGNEQFF | TGCACCCCAACTCAGGGCAATGAGCAGTTCTTC
TRBJ1-1 | TRBV6-5 | . | TRBD1 | CASSDTDRARRFF | TGTGCCAGCAGTGATACCGACAGGGCTCGGAGGTTCTTT
TRBJ1-1 | TRBV6-1 | once | . | CAGEVLRPKIEAFF | TGTGCCGGCGAGGTGTTGAGGCCCAAGATTGAAGCTTTCTTT
TRBJ2-1 | TRBV9 | . | . | CASSVVPQRSPLVF | TGTGCCAGCAGCGTAGTCCCTCAGCGTTCGCCTTTGGTCTTC
TRBJ2-5 | TRBV5-5 | . | . | CASRTGHGGMETQYF | TGTGCCAGCAGAACGGGTCACGGCGGTATGGAGACCCAGTACTTC
TRBJ2-7 | TRBV9 | . | . | CASSGATGYEQYF | TGTGCCAGCAGCGGAGCTACGGGCTACGAGCAGTACTTC
TRBJ2-5 | TRBV27 | . | TRBD1 | CASTTHDRVGETQYF | TGTGCCAGCACTACTCACGACAGGGTGGGCGAGACCCAGTACTTC
TRBJ1-5 | TRBV18 | . | . | CASSPGAGFLLSGQHF | TGTGCCAGCTCACCGGGAGCGGGGTTTCTACTATCCGGCCAGCATTTT
TRBJ1-2 | TRBV6-5 | . | . | CASRRRGEDGYTF | TGTGCCAGCAGACGGCGGGGAGAAGATGGCTACACCTTC
TRBJ1-4 | TRBV15 | once | . | CATSRGRGGAEKLFF | TGTGCCACCAGCAGAGGACGTGGGGGCGCAGAAAAACTGTTTTTT
TRBJ2-5 | TRBV9 | . | TRBD2 | CASSVASGGRQTQYF | TGTGCCAGCAGCGTAGCTAGCGGGGGACGACAGACCCAGTACTTC
TRBJ1-5 | TRBV7-2 | . | . | CASSLEIGGQPQHF | TGTGCCAGCAGCTTAGAGATCGGTGGTCAGCCCCAGCATTTT
TRBJ2-3 | TRBV27 | . | . | CASSLVRYGTDTQYF | TGTGCCAGCAGTTTAGTCAGGTATGGCACAGATACGCAGTATTTT
TRBJ1-2 | TRBV25-1 | . | . | CASSERGPNYGYTF | TGTGCCAGCAGTGAAAGGGGCCCGAACTATGGCTACACCTTC
TRBJ1-6 | TRBV5-1 | . | . | CASSLAGPPGSPLHF | TGCGCCAGCAGCTTGGCCGGGCCTCCGGGGTCACCCCTCCACTTT
TRBJ1-1 | TRBV6-5 | . | . | CASSYSAGFLNTEAFF | TGTGCCAGCAGTTACTCGGCAGGATTCTTGAACACTGAAGCTTTCTTT
TRBJ1-1 | TRBV4-2 | . | TRBD1 | CASSHSDRGTNTEAFF | TGTGCCAGCAGTCACAGCGACAGGGGTACGAACACTGAAGCTTTCTTT
TRBJ1-1 | TRBV5-4 | . | . | CASMTYTGGTEAFF | TGTGCCAGCATGACTTATACCGGGGGCACTGAAGCTTTCTTT
TRBJ2-3 | TRBV7-2 | . | TRBD2 | CASSSRGGRDTQYF | TGTGCCAGCAGCTCCCGGGGGGGCCGAGATACGCAGTATTTT
TRBJ2-1 | TRBV9 | . | . | CASSVGGGPSNNEQFF | TGTGCCAGCAGCGTTGGGGGGGGGCCGTCCAACAATGAGCAGTTCTTC
TRBJ2-3 | TRBV6-1 | . | TRBD1 | CASSEETGGLGTQYF | TGTGCCAGCAGTGAAGAGACAGGGGGGTTAGGTACGCAGTATTTT
TRBJ1-3 | TRBV28 | . | . | CASSTGQISGNTIYF | TGTGCCAGCAGTACCGGACAGATCTCTGGAAACACCATATATTTT
TRBJ2-2 | TRBV27 | . | TRBD1 | CASSLYSRQGAIGELFF | TGTGCCAGCAGTTTATACTCGAGACAGGGGGCGATCGGGGAGCTGTTTTTT
TRBJ1-4 | TRBV4-3 | once | . | CASSLGREEKLFF | TGCGCCAGCAGCCTAGGTAGGGAGGAAAAACTGTTTTTT
TRBJ1-1 | TRBV6-5 | . | . | CASSYRVYSPEAFF | TGTGCCAGCAGTTACCGAGTGTATTCGCCTGAAGCTTTCTTT
TRBJ2-2 | TRBV6-1 | . | TRBD2 | CASSLAGGLTGELFF | TGTGCCAGCAGTCTAGCGGGGGGCCTCACCGGGGAGCTGTTTTTT
TRBJ1-2 | TRBV6-5 | once | . | CASSPREVYGYTF | TGTGCCAGCAGCCCCAGGGAGGTCTATGGCTACACCTTC
TRBJ2-2 | TRBV11-3 | . | TRBD1 | CASSFGTGGTGELFF | TGTGCCAGCAGCTTCGGGACAGGGGGGACCGGGGAGCTGTTTTTT
TRBJ1-5 | TRBV18 | . | TRBD1 | CASSPSWDSDQPQHF | TGTGCCAGCTCACCTTCGTGGGACAGCGATCAGCCCCAGCATTTT